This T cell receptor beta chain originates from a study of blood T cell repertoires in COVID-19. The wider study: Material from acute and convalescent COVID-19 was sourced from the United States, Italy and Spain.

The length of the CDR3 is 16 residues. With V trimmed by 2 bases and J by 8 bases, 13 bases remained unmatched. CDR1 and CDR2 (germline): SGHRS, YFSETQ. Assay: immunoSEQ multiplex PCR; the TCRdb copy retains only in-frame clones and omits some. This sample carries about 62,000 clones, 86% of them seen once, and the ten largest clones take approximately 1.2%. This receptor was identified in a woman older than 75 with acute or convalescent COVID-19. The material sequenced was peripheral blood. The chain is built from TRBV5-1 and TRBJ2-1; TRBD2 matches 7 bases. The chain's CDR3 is CASSLPGGGGIDEQFF. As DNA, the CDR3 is TGCGCCAGCAGCTTACCGGGAGGAGGTGGGATCGATGAGCAGTTCTTC. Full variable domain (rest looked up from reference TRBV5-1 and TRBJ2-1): KAGVTQTPRYLIKTRGQQVTLSCSPISGHRSVSWYQQTPGQGLQFLFEYFSETQRNKGNFPGRFSGRQFSNSRSEMNVSTLELGDSALYLCASSLPGGGGIDEQFFGPGTRLTVL.